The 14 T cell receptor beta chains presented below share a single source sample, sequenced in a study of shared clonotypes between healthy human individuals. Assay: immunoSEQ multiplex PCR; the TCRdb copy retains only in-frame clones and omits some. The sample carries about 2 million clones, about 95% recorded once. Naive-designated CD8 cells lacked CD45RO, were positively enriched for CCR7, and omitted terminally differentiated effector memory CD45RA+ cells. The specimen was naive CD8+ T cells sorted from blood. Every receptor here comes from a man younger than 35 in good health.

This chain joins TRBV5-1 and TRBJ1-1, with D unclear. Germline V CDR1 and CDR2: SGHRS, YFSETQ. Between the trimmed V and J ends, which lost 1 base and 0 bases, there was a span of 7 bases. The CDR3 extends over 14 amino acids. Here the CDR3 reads CASSLWEVNTEAFF. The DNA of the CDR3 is TGCGCCAGCAGCTTGTGGGAAGTGAACACTGAAGCTTTCTTT. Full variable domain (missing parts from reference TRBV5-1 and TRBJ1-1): KAGVTQTPRYLIKTRGQQVTLSCSPISGHRSVSWYQQTPGQGLQFLFEYFSETQRNKGNFPGRFSGRQFSNSRSEMNVSTLELGDSALYLCASSLWEVNTEAFFGQGTRLTVV.

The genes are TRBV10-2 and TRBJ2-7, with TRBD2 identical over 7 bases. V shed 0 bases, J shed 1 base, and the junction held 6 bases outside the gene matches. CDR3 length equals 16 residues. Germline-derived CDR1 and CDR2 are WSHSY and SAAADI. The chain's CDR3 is CASSESTAGASYEQYF. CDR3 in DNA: TGCGCCAGCAGTGAGTCGACGGCGGGAGCATCCTACGAGCAGTACTTC.

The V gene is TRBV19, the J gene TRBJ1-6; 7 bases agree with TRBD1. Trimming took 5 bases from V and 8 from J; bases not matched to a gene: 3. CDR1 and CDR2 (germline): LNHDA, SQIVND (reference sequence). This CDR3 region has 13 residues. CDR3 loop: CASSVDRDSPLHF. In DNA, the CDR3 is TGTGCCAGTAGTGTCGACAGGGATTCACCCCTCCACTTT.

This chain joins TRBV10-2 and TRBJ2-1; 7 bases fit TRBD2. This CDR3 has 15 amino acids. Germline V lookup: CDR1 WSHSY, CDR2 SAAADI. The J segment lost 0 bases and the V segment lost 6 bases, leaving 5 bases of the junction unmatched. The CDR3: CASRLAGASYNEQFF. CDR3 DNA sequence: TGCGCCAGCAGGTTAGCGGGCGCCTCCTACAATGAGCAGTTCTTC.

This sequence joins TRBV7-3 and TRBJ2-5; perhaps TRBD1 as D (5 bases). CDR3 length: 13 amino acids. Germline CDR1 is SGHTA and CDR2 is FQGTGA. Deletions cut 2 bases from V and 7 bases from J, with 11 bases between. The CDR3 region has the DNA TGTGCCAGCAGCTTAGGACACTCCGGGACCCAGTACTTC. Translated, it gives CASSLGHSGTQYF.

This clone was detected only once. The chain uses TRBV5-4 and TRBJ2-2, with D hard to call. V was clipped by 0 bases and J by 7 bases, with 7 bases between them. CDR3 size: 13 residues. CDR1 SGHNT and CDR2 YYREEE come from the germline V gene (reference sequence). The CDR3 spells CASSLESRGELFF. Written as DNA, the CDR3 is TGTGCCAGCAGCTTGGAGTCTCGCGGGGAGCTGTTTTTT.

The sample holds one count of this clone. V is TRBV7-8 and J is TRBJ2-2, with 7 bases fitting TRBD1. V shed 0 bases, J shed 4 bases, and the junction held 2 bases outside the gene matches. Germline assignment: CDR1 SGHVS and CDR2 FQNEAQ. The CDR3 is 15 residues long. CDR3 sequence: CASSLATGATGELFF. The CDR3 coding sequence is TGTGCCAGCAGCTTAGCCACAGGGGCCACCGGGGAGCTGTTTTTT.

CDR3 in DNA: TGTGCCAGCAGCGCCGGGACTAGCTACACCGGGGAGCTGTTTTTT. Its translation: CASSAGTSYTGELFF. This chain uses TRBV7-9 with TRBJ2-2; 9 bases match TRBD2. Germline V lookup: CDR1 SEHNR, CDR2 FQNEAQ (reference sequence). V was clipped by 5 bases and J by 3 bases; unmatched bases: 4. CDR3 length equals 15 residues.

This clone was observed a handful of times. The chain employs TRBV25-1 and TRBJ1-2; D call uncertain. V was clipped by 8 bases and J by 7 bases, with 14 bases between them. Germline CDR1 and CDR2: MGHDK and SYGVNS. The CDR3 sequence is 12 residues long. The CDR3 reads CASGGLRGGYTF. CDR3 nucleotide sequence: TGTGCCAGCGGCGGCCTCCGGGGTGGCTACACCTTC.

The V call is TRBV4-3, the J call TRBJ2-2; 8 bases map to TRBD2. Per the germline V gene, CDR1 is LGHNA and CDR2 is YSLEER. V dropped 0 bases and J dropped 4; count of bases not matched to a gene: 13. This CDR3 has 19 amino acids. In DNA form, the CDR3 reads TGCGCCAGCAGCCAAGATCTGGGGACGGGAGGGCCGGTCACCGGGGAGCTGTTTTTT. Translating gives CASSQDLGTGGPVTGELFF.

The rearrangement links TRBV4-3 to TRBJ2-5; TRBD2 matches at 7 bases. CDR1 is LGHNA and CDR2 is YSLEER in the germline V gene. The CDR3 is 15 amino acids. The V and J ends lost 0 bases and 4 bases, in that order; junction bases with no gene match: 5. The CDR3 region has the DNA TGCGCCAGCAGCCAAGATAGCGGGCGAGCAGAGACCCAGTACTTC. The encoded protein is CASSQDSGRAETQYF.

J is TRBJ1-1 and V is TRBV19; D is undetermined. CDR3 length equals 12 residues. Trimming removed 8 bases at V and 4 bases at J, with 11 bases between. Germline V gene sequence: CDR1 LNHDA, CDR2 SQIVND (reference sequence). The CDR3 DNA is TGTGCCAGTTTGGAGGTTGGCACTGAAGCTTTCTTT. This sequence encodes CASLEVGTEAFF.

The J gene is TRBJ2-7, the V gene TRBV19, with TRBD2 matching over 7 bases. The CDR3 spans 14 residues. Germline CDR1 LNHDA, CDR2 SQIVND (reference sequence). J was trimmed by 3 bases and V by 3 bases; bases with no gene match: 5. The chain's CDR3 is CASSIRDYGYEQYF. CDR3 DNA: TGTGCCAGTAGTATCCGGGACTACGGCTACGAGCAGTACTTC. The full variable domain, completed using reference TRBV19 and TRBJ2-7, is DGGITQSPKYLFRKEGQNVTLSCEQNLNHDAMYWYRQDPGQGLRLIYYSQIVNDFQKGDIAEGYSVSREKKESFPLTVTSAQKNPTAFYLCASSIRDYGYEQYFGPGTRLTVT.

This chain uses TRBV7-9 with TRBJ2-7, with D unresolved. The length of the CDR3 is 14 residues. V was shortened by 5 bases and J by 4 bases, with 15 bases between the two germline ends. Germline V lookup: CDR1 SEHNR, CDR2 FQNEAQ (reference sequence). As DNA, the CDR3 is TGTGCCAGCAGCCCACCCTCGGAACCTTACGAGCAGTACTTC. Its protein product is CASSPPSEPYEQYF.